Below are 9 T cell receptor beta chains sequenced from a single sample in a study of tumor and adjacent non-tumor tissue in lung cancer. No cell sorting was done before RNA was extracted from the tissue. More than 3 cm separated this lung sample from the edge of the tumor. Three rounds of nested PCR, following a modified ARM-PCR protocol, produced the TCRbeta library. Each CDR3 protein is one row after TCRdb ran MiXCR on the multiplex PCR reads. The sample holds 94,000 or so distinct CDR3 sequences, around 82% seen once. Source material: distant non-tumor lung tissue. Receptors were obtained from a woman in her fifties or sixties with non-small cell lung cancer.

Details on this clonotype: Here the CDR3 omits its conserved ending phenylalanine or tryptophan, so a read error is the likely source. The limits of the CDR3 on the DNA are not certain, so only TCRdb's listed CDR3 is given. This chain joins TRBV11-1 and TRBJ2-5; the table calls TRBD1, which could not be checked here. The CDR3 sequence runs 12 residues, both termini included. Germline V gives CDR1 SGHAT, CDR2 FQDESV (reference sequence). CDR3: CASSSKGQGQYL.

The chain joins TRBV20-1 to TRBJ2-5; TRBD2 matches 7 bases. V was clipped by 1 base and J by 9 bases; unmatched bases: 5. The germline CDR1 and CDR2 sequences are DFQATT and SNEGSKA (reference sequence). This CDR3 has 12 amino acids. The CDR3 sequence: CSARVGGGAQYF. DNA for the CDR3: TGCAGTGCTAGAGTTGGGGGGGGGGCCCAGTACTTC.

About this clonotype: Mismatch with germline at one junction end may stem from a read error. The CDR3, as DNA: TGCAGCGCCACGAAGGACGACTATGCCTACACCTTC. The encoded protein is CSATKDDYAYTF. The chain employs TRBV29-1 and TRBJ1-2; unclear D gene. Germline CDR1 reads SQVTM; CDR2 reads ANQGSEA. This CDR3 contains 12 residues. The complete variable domain, with remaining parts taken from reference TRBV29-1 and TRBJ1-2, reads SAVISQKPSRDICQRGTSLTIQCQVDSQVTMMFWYRQQPGQSLTLIATANQGSEATYESGFVIDKFPISRPNLTFSTLTVSNMSPEDSSIYLCSATKDDYAYTFGSGTRLTVV.

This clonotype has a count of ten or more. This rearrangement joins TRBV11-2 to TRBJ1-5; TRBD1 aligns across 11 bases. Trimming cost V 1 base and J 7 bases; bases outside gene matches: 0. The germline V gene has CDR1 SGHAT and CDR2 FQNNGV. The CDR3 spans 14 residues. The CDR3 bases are TGTGCCAGCAGCTTAGGGACAGGGGGCCAGCCCCAGCATTTT. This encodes CASSLGTGGQPQHF.

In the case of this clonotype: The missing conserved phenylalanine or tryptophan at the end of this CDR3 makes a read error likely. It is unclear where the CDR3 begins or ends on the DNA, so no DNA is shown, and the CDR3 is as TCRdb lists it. The chain's CDR3 is CASSLGHLNTEAFL. The chain combines TRBV13 with TRBJ1-1. The germline gives CDR1 PRHDT, CDR2 FYEKMQ (reference sequence). With termini counted, the CDR3 has 14 amino acids.

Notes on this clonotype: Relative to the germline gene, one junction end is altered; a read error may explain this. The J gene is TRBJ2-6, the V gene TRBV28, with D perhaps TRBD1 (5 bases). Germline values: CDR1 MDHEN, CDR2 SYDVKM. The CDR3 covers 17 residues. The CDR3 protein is CASSLGSPLSGANLLSF. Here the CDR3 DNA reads TGTGCCAGCAGTTTGGGCTCCCCACTCTCTGGGGCCAACCTCCTGAGTTTC. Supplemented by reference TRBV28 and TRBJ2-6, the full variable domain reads DVKVTQSSRYLVKRTGEKVFLECVQDMDHENMFWYRQDPGLGLRLIYFSYDVKMKEKGDIPEGYSVSREKKERFSLILESASTNQTSMYLCASSLGSPLSGANLLSFGAGSRLTVL.

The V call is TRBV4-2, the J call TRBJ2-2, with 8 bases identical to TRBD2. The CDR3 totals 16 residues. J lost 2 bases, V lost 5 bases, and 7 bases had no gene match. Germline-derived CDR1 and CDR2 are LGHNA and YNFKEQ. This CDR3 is CASSVAGTRNTGELFF. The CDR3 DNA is TGTGCCAGCAGCGTGGCCGGGACTAGAAACACCGGGGAGCTGTTTTTT.

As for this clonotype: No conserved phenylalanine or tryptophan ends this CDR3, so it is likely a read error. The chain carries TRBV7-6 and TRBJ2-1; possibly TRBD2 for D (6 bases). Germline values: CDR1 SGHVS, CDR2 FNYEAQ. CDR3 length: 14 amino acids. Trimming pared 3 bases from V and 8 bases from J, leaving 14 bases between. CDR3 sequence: CASSLTGERDEQFL. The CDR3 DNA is TGTGCCAGCAGCTTGACGGGAGAAAGGGATGAGCAGTTCTTA.

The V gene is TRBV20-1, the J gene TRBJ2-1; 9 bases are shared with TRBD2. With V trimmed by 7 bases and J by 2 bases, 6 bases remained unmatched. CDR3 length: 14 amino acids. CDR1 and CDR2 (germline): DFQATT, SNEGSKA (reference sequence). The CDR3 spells CSVSGSPTYNEQFF. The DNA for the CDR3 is TGCAGTGTTAGCGGGAGTCCGACCTACAATGAGCAGTTCTTC.